The clone carrying this T cell receptor beta chain was seen a few times. This sample was included in a study of early stage breast cancer tumors. The germline V gene has CDR1 ENHRY and CDR2 SYGVKD. V was cut by 6 bases and J by 6 bases, with 14 bases left in between. The CDR3 contains 13 residues. Assay: immunoSEQ multiplex PCR; the TCRdb copy retains only in-frame clones and omits some. This sample has about 72,000 clones, with more than 65% found just once. Sequenced sample: blood. This TCR came from a person between 60 and 69 years old with breast cancer. The chain combines TRBV10-3 with TRBJ2-5; possibly TRBD1 for D (6 bases). DNA for the CDR3: TGTGCCATCAGGGACAGCACTGGACAGACCCAGTACTTC. This gives the protein CAIRDSTGQTQYF.